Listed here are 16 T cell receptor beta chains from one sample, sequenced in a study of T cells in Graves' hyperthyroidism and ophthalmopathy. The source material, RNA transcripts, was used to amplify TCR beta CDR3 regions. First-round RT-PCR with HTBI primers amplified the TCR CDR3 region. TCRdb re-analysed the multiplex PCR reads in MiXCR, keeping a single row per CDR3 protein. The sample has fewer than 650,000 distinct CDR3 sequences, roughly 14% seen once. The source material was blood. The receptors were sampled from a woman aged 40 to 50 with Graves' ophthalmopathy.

The CDR3 DNA follows: TGTGCCAGCAGTTACTACTTACAGGGGGTTGGCACTGAAGCTTTCTTT. It is translated as CASSYYLQGVGTEAFF. The chain joins TRBV6-5 to TRBJ1-1; 8 bases are a match to TRBD1. V lost 1 base and J lost 4; bases outside the gene matches: 8. Germline V lookup: CDR1 MNHEY, CDR2 SVGAGI. The length of the CDR3 is 16 residues.

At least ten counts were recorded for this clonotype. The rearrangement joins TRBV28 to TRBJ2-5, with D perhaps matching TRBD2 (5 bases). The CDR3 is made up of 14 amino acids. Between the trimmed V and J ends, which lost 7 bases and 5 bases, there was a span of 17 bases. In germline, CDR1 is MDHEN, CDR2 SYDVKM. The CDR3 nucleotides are TGTGCCAGCACCACCCCCGGGGTTCAGGAGACCCAGTACTTC. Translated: CASTTPGVQETQYF. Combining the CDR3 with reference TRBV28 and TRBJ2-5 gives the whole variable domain DVKVTQSSRYLVKRTGEKVFLECVQDMDHENMFWYRQDPGLGLRLIYFSYDVKMKEKGDIPEGYSVSREKKERFSLILESASTNQTSMYLCASTTPGVQETQYFGPGTRLLVL.

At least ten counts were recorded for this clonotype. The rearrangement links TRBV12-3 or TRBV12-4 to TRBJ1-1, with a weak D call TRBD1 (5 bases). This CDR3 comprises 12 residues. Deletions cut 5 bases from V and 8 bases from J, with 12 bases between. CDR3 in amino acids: CASSTRQTEAFF. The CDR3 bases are TGTGCCAGCAGTACGAGACAGACCGAAGCTTTCTTT.

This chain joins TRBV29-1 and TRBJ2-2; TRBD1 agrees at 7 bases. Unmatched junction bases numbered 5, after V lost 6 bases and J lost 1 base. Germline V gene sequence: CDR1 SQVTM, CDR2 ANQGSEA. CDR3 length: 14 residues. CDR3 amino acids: CSVAGTENTGELFF. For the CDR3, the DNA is TGCAGCGTGGCCGGGACAGAGAACACCGGGGAGCTGTTTTTT.

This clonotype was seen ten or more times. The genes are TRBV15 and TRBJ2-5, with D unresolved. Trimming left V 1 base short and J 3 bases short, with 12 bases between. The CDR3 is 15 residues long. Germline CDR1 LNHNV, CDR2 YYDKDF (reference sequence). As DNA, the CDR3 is TGTGCCACCAGCAGAGTGGTTAGACCAGAAGAGACCCAGTACTTC. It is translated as CATSRVVRPEETQYF.

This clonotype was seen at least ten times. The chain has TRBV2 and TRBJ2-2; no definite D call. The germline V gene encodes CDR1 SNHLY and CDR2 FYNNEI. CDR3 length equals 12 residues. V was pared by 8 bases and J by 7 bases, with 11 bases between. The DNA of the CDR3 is TGTGCCAGCGCTAGGGTGGTCGGGGAGCTGTTTTTT. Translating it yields CASARVVGELFF.

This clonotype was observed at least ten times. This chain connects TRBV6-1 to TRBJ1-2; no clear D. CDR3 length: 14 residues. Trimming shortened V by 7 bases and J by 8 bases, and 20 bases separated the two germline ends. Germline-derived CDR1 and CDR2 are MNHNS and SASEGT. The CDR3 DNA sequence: TGTGCCAGCACCCCTACGGCTCTAGTTGGGGGCTACACCTTC. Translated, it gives CASTPTALVGGYTF.

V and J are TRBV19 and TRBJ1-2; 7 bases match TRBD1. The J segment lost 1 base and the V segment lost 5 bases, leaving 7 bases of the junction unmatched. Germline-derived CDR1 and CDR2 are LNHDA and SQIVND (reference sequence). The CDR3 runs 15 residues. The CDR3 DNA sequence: TGTGCCAGTAGTTCTTTGGACAGGTATAACTATGGCTACACCTTC. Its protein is CASSSLDRYNYGYTF.

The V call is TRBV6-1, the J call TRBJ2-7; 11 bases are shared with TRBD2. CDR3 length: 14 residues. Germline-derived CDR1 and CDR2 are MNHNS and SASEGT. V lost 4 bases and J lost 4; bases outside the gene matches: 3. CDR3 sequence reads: CASSGGLAEYEQYF. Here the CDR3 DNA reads TGTGCCAGCAGTGGGGGACTAGCGGAATACGAGCAGTACTTC.

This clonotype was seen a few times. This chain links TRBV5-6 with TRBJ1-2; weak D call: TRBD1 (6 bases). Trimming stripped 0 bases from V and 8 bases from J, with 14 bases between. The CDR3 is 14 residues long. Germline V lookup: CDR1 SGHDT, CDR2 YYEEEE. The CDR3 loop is CASSLEDWGPGYTF. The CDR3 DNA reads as TGTGCCAGCAGCTTGGAGGATTGGGGGCCGGGCTACACCTTC.

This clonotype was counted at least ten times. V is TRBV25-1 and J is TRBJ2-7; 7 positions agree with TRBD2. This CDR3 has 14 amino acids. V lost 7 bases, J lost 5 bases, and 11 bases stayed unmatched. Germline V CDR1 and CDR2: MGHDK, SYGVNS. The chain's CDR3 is CASKKAGYSDEQYF. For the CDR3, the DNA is TGTGCCAGCAAAAAAGCGGGATATTCAGACGAGCAGTACTTC.

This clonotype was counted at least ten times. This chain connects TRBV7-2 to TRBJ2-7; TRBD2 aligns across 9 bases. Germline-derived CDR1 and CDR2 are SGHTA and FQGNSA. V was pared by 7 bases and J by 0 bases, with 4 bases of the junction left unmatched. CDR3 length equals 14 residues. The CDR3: CASTETSGSYEQYF. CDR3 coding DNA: TGTGCCAGCACCGAGACTAGCGGCTCCTACGAGCAGTACTTC. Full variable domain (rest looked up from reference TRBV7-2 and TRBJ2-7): GAGVSQSPSNKVTEKGKDVELRCDPISGHTALYWYRQSLGQGLEFLIYFQGNSAPDKSGLPSDRFSAERTGGSVSTLTIQRTQQEDSAVYLCASTETSGSYEQYFGPGTRLTVT.

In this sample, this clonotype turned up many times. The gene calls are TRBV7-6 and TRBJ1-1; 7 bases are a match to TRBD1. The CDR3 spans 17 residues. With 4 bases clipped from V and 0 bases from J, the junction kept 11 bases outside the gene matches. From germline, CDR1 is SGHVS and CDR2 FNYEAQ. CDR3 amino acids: CASSWSRDSLMNTEAFF. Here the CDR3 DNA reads TGTGCCAGCAGCTGGAGTCGGGACAGCTTAATGAACACTGAAGCTTTCTTT.

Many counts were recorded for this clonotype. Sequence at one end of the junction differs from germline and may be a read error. The CDR3 nucleotides read TGTGCCAGCGCCGGGACAGATCAGTCGGTCCGGAACTTC. Translating it yields CASAGTDQSVRNF. The rearrangement links TRBV11-2 to TRBJ2-7, with 7 bases identical to TRBD1. CDR1 and CDR2 (germline): SGHAT, FQNNGV. The CDR3 consists of 13 residues.

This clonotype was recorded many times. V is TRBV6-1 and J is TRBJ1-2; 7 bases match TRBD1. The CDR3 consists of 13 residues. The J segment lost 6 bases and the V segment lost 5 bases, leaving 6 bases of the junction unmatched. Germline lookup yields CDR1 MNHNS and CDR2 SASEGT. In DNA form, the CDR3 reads TGTGCCAGCAGTAAGACAGGGAGCCATGGCTACACCTTC. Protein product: CASSKTGSHGYTF.

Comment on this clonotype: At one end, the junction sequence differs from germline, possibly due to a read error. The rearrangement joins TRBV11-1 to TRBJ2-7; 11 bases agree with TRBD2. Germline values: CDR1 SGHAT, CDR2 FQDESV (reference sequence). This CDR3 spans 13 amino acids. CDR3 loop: CASSFDGWTSGFF. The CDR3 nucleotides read TGTGCCAGCAGCTTCGACGGATGGACTAGCGGGTTCTTC. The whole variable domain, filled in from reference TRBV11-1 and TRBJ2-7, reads EAEVAQSPRYKITEKSQAVAFWCDPISGHATLYWYRQILGQGPELLVQFQDESVVDDSQLPKDRFSAERLKGVDSTLKIQPAELGDSAMYLCASSFDGWTSGFFGPGTRLTVT.